The 9 T cell receptor beta chains given below trace back to one sample, sequenced in a study of T cell changes during pregnancy in multiple sclerosis. Method: immunoSEQ multiplex PCR; TCRdb's copy keeps in-frame clones and lacks some. The table shows under 70,000 clones, with roughly nine tenths occurring only once. Sequencing used peripheral blood, obtained after pregnancy. These receptors all come from a female donor in good health, enrolled as a control in a pregnancy study.

The genes are TRBV7-2 and TRBJ2-5, with 9 bases lining up with TRBD2. The CDR3 runs 14 residues. The J segment lost 4 bases and the V segment lost 6 bases, leaving 6 bases of the junction unmatched. Germline values: CDR1 SGHTA, CDR2 FQGNSA. CDR3 protein: CASREGLATETQYF. Here the CDR3 DNA reads TGTGCCAGCAGAGAAGGACTAGCGACAGAGACCCAGTACTTC. Full variable domain (missing parts from reference TRBV7-2 and TRBJ2-5): GAGVSQSPSNKVTEKGKDVELRCDPISGHTALYWYRQSLGQGLEFLIYFQGNSAPDKSGLPSDRFSAERTGGSVSTLTIQRTQQEDSAVYLCASREGLATETQYFGPGTRLLVL.

V gene TRBV11-3 combines with J gene TRBJ1-5; D not resolved. Germline V gives CDR1 SGHNT, CDR2 YENEEA. CDR3 length equals 13 residues. Between the trimmed V and J ends, which lost 0 bases and 7 bases, there was a span of 7 bases. This chain's CDR3 is CASSLEEGQPQHF. The CDR3, as DNA: TGTGCCAGCAGCTTAGAGGAGGGACAGCCCCAGCATTTT.

The CDR3 DNA is TGTGCCAGCAGCCCGGGGACAGGCCGTGGGGAGCAGTACTTC. This codes for CASSPGTGRGEQYF. The chain employs TRBV7-2 and TRBJ2-7; TRBD1 aligns across 8 bases. CDR3 length equals 14 residues. Germline CDR1 and CDR2: SGHTA and FQGNSA. V lost 5 bases to trimming and J lost 7 bases; unmatched junction nucleotides: 10.

The rearrangement joins TRBV19 to TRBJ2-2; 11 bases are a match to TRBD1. The CDR3 length is 16 residues. The junction had 4 bases not matched to a gene; V was cut back by 4 bases and J by 3 bases. Looked up from germline, CDR1 is LNHDA and CDR2 is SQIVND (reference sequence). This chain's CDR3 is CASSTDRGRDTGELFF. The CDR3 coding sequence is TGTGCCAGTAGTACGGACAGGGGGCGCGACACCGGGGAGCTGTTTTTT.

The chain carries TRBV9 and TRBJ1-1; D ambiguous. V dropped 0 bases and J dropped 2 bases, with 11 bases sitting between them. Germline CDR1 and CDR2: SGDLS and YYNGEE. This CDR3 is 15 amino acids long. Here the CDR3 DNA reads TGTGCCAGCAGCGTAGAAGCACAGAGAAACACTGAAGCTTTCTTT. It codes for CASSVEAQRNTEAFF.

The J gene is TRBJ1-2, the V gene TRBV4-3; TRBD1 might be the D (6 bases). The CDR3 is 13 amino acids. Per germline, CDR1 LGHNA and CDR2 YSLEER. V dropped 3 bases and J dropped 6 bases, with 11 bases sitting between them. In DNA, the CDR3 is TGCGCCAGCAGCCATGCCCCAGGGGATGGCTACACCTTC. Its translation: CASSHAPGDGYTF.

The chain is built from TRBV9 and TRBJ2-3; TRBD2 matches at 10 bases. The CDR3 spans 15 residues. Trimming removed 7 bases from V and 5 bases from J; junction bases left unmatched: 10. Germline CDR1 is SGDLS and CDR2 is YYNGEE. CDR3 loop: CASSELAGNQDTQYF. In nucleotides, the CDR3 is TGTGCCAGCTCCGAACTAGCGGGGAATCAAGATACGCAGTATTTT.

J is TRBJ1-6 and V is TRBV5-1; weak D call: TRBD1 (5 bases). The V end lost 6 bases, the J end lost 8 bases, and 15 bases lay between the germline ends. This CDR3 contains 14 residues. Germline CDR1 SGHRS, CDR2 YFSETQ. CDR3 residues: CASKLEQGYSPLHF. In DNA, the CDR3 is TGCGCCAGCAAATTGGAGCAGGGCTATTCACCCCTCCACTTT.

The chain is built from TRBV29-1 and TRBJ1-4, with 7 bases matching TRBD1. Germline loops: CDR1 SQVTM, CDR2 ANQGSEA. This CDR3 contains 13 residues. V was pared by 6 bases and J by 4 bases, with 5 bases of the junction left unmatched. CDR3 protein: CSVQGVINEKLFF. The CDR3, as DNA: TGCAGCGTGCAGGGGGTGATTAATGAAAAACTGTTTTTT.